This T cell receptor (beta chain) came from a study of regulatory T cells in long-lasting Graves disease. Time point defined: newly diagnosed GD, antithyroid drugs for less than 3 months. PBMC-derived RNA was used for the TCR library. In each case, Graves' disease was diagnosed per American Thyroid Association guidelines. A volume of roughly 9.9 milliliters of peripheral blood was collected in EDTA tubes. Losses at the gene ends were 2 bases for V and 3 bases for J; bases not matched to a gene: 6. From germline, CDR1 is SGHRS and CDR2 YFSETQ. The CDR3 is made up of 16 amino acids. Both iRepertoire HTBI primers and Arm-PCR of CDR3 regions were used to build the TCR beta libraries. TCRdb called the multiplex PCR reads again in MiXCR, with one record for every CDR3 protein. The sample lists roughly 440,000 distinct CDR3 sequences, less than 20% occurring once. Study-wide results and limits: Persistent patients shared more public clonotypes (fewer than 3,000) than newly diagnosed patients (approximately 960).

To note about this clonotype: What it binds is not known.

A further study also used this sample, focusing on T cells in Graves' hyperthyroidism and ophthalmopathy. That work adds: The study based diagnoses on clinical symptoms, serum thyroxine and TRAb, thyroid ultrasound and orbital computed tomography.

This clonotype was sampled from a woman under 30 with Graves disease. Sequences were derived from peripheral blood mononuclear cells (PBMCs), sampled at new diagnosis, from a patient treated with antithyroid drugs. This chain links TRBV5-1 with TRBJ2-2; 8 bases agree with TRBD2. CDR3 loop: CASSFSLAVDTGELFF. CDR3 bases: TGCGCCAGCAGCTTCTCACTAGCGGTCGACACCGGGGAGCTGTTTTTT.